Listed here are 27 T cell receptor beta chains from one sample, sequenced in a study of blood T cell repertoires in COVID-19. The method was immunoSEQ multiplex PCR; TCRdb's version includes in-frame clones alone and lacks a portion of them. This sample has about 34,000 clones; 85% to 90% occur once, and the top ten carry 14%. The specimen was peripheral blood. These receptors all come from a human donor with active COVID-19. The donor label of this sample is uncertain.

The chain recombines TRBV19 with TRBJ1-1; tentative D call: TRBD1 (6 bases). V dropped 4 bases and J dropped 1 base, with 13 bases sitting between them. This CDR3 has 15 amino acids. Germline loops: CDR1 LNHDA, CDR2 SQIVND (reference sequence). Here the CDR3 reads CASSTDRLPNTEAFF. The CDR3 DNA reads TGTGCCAGTAGTACGGACAGACTCCCGAACACTGAAGCTTTCTTT.

This chain uses TRBV7-2 with TRBJ2-7; D might be TRBD2 (5 bases). Germline lookup yields CDR1 SGHTA and CDR2 FQGNSA. This CDR3 is built from 17 residues. Trimming removed 3 bases at V and 3 bases at J, with 21 bases between. The chain's CDR3 is CASSLDGSRAVFYEQYF. The CDR3 DNA sequence: TGTGCCAGCAGCTTGGACGGATCCAGAGCGGTATTCTACGAGCAGTACTTC. Filled out from reference TRBV7-2 and TRBJ2-7, the complete variable domain reads GAGVSQSPSNKVTEKGKDVELRCDPISGHTALYWYRQSLGQGLEFLIYFQGNSAPDKSGLPSDRFSAERTGGSVSTLTIQRTQQEDSAVYLCASSLDGSRAVFYEQYFGPGTRLTVT.

This chain joins TRBV4-2 and TRBJ1-2, with 8 bases aligning to TRBD1. Losses at the gene ends were 0 bases for V and 5 bases for J; bases not matched to a gene: 11. The CDR3 sequence is 17 residues long. Looked up from germline, CDR1 is LGHNA and CDR2 is YNFKEQ. The CDR3 DNA is TGTGCCAGCAGCCAAGATGCTAGCGGACAGGGCTGGTATGGCTACACCTTC. Encoded protein: CASSQDASGQGWYGYTF.

The CDR3 here is CATSDWASGTQETQYF. In nucleotides, the CDR3 is TGTGCCACCAGTGATTGGGCTAGCGGAACCCAAGAGACCCAGTACTTC. V and J are TRBV24-1 and TRBJ2-5; TRBD2 matches 7 bases. The germline gives CDR1 KGHDR, CDR2 SFDVKD. The CDR3 totals 16 residues. Trimming cost V 2 bases and J 1 base; bases outside gene matches: 6.

This clone came up once. CDR3 nucleotides: TGTGCCAGCTCTTCATCACCCAGGGACAGGTATAGCACAGATACGCAGTATTTT. Its translation: CASSSSPRDRYSTDTQYF. The genes are TRBV18 and TRBJ2-3, with 8 bases lining up with TRBD1. The germline V gene encodes CDR1 KGHSH and CDR2 LQKENI. Trimming removed 6 bases from V and 0 bases from J; junction bases left unmatched: 14. CDR3 length: 18 amino acids.

The chain carries TRBV10-1 and TRBJ2-1; 8 bases are a match to TRBD2. Unmatched junction bases numbered 7, after V lost 10 bases and J lost 5 bases. Germline loops: CDR1 WNHNN, CDR2 SYGVQD (reference sequence). The CDR3 totals 13 residues. This CDR3 reads CATSTGGDNEQFF. DNA for the CDR3: TGCGCCACCTCAACGGGGGGGGACAATGAGCAGTTCTTC.

J is TRBJ2-2 and V is TRBV5-4; D is possibly TRBD2 (5 bases). The germline CDR1 and CDR2 sequences are SGHNT and YYREEE (reference sequence). V lost 5 bases and J lost 4, with 18 bases in between. CDR3 length: 16 amino acids. CDR3 amino acids: CASSSVGSLFTGELFF. Written as DNA, the CDR3 is TGTGCCAGCAGTTCGGTGGGGAGTCTATTCACCGGGGAGCTGTTTTTT.

The chain combines TRBV6-6 with TRBJ1-3; D not resolved. The V gene lost 0 bases and the J gene lost 1 base, with 7 bases spanning the gap. The CDR3 sequence is 15 residues long. Germline CDR1 reads MNHNY; CDR2 reads SVGAGI (reference sequence). The CDR3 DNA follows: TGTGCCAGCAGTTACTCGATCACATCTGGAAACACCATATATTTT. This codes for CASSYSITSGNTIYF.

The chain combines TRBV6-1 with TRBJ1-2, with D maybe TRBD1 (6 bases). This CDR3 region has 18 residues. Germline CDR1 MNHNS, CDR2 SASEGT. The V gene lost 1 base and the J gene lost 8 bases, with 26 bases spanning the gap. CDR3 sequence reads: CASSEGLGGASRVGGYTF. The CDR3 DNA is TGTGCCAGCAGTGAAGGGTTGGGGGGGGCATCCCGGGTTGGCGGCTACACCTTC.

This clone occurred once. The gene calls are TRBV4-3 and TRBJ2-7; 7 bases are a match to TRBD2. V trimming: 2 bases; J trimming: 9 bases; junction bases outside the gene matches: 7. Germline V gene lookup returns CDR1 LGHNA and CDR2 YSLEER. The CDR3 totals 13 residues. In DNA, the CDR3 is TGCGCCAGCAGCCAAAGAAGCGGGGATCGGCAGTACTTC. Protein sequence: CASSQRSGDRQYF.

The V and J genes are TRBV6-2 or TRBV6-3 and TRBJ2-2; TRBD2 aligns across 11 bases. The CDR3 has 16 amino acids. The J segment lost 5 bases and the V segment lost 5 bases, leaving 7 bases of the junction unmatched. Germline lookup yields CDR1 MNHEY and CDR2 SVGEGT. The CDR3: CASSGPTSGETGELFF. For the CDR3, the DNA is TGTGCCAGCAGTGGGCCGACTAGCGGGGAAACCGGGGAGCTGTTTTTT.

The chain joins TRBV11-2 to TRBJ2-1; possible D gene TRBD2, 6 bases. Trimming shortened V by 8 bases and J by 6 bases, and 26 bases separated the two germline ends. Germline CDR1 and CDR2: SGHAT and FQNNGV. There are 17 residues in the CDR3. The CDR3 is CASLPRRPGLRSNEQFF. The CDR3, as DNA: TGTGCCAGCTTGCCCCGCCGACCGGGACTGAGGTCCAATGAGCAGTTCTTC.

V and J are TRBV2 and TRBJ2-7; 7 nucleotides agree with TRBD1. The J segment lost 3 bases and the V segment lost 7 bases, leaving 6 bases of the junction unmatched. The CDR3 runs 13 residues. Germline V CDR1 and CDR2: SNHLY, FYNNEI. The CDR3 nucleotides read TGTGCCAGCAAGCGGACAGGACTCTACGAGCAGTACTTC. Translation: CASKRTGLYEQYF.

J is TRBJ2-7 and V is TRBV28, with 10 positions matching TRBD2. Germline V gene sequence: CDR1 MDHEN, CDR2 SYDVKM. The J segment lost 4 bases and the V segment lost 10 bases, leaving 13 bases of the junction unmatched. The CDR3 is made up of 15 amino acids. The CDR3: CAIAGISGGSYEQYF. In DNA form, the CDR3 reads TGTGCCATCGCAGGTATTAGCGGGGGGTCGTACGAGCAGTACTTC.

J is TRBJ2-5 and V is TRBV7-2; D remains unclear. Per germline, CDR1 SGHTA and CDR2 FQGNSA. The V and J ends lost 5 bases and 5 bases respectively, with 6 bases between them. This CDR3 comprises 11 residues. As DNA, the CDR3 is TGTGCCAGCAGCAGTCAGGAGACCCAGTACTTC. The encoded protein is CASSSQETQYF.

The chain combines TRBV24-1 with TRBJ2-3; TRBD2 might be the D (5 bases). CDR3 length: 14 amino acids. The V gene's germline CDR1 is KGHDR and CDR2 SFDVKD. V was shortened by 6 bases and J by 2 bases, with 11 bases between the two germline ends. CDR3 region: CATSLSGPTDTQYF. Here the CDR3 DNA reads TGTGCCACCAGTTTGAGCGGACCCACAGATACGCAGTATTTT.

The V call is TRBV19, the J call TRBJ1-6; D is possibly TRBD1 (5 bases). Trimming left V 5 bases short and J 9 bases short, with 17 bases between. Germline CDR1 LNHDA, CDR2 SQIVND (reference sequence). The CDR3 extends over 15 amino acids. The DNA of the CDR3 is TGTGCCAGTAGTCCCCCGACAGTGGCCGGTTCACCCCTCCACTTT. It translates to CASSPPTVAGSPLHF.

The rearrangement links TRBV20-1 to TRBJ2-7, with a possible D match to TRBD1 (6 bases). The CDR3 is 10 amino acids. The germline V gene has CDR1 DFQATT and CDR2 SNEGSKA (reference sequence). Deletions cut 5 bases from V and 11 bases from J, with 13 bases between. The DNA of the CDR3 is TGCAGTGCTGCCGACAGGCAAAAGTACTTC. Translating gives CSAADRQKYF.

This chain links TRBV5-1 with TRBJ2-7; 10 bases are shared with TRBD1. This CDR3 comprises 14 residues. With 7 bases clipped from V and 5 bases from J, the junction kept 9 bases outside the gene matches. CDR1 and CDR2 (germline): SGHRS, YFSETQ. The CDR3 region is CASRSRDRGHEQYF. CDR3 coding DNA: TGCGCCAGCCGGTCCAGGGACAGGGGCCACGAGCAGTACTTC.

This clone came up a few times. The CDR3 sequence: CASSGVDTSGYTDTQYF. DNA for the CDR3: TGTGCCAGCAGTGGGGTCGACACTAGCGGATACACAGATACGCAGTATTTT. The chain joins TRBV2 to TRBJ2-3; 8 bases are shared with TRBD2. V was pared by 4 bases and J by 2 bases, with 11 bases of the junction left unmatched. This CDR3 contains 17 residues. Per the germline V gene, CDR1 is SNHLY and CDR2 is FYNNEI.

In DNA form, the CDR3 reads TGTGCCAGCAGCTCCATTCGGGACAGGTCCTCCTACGAGCAGTACTTC. It yields the protein CASSSIRDRSSYEQYF. The chain uses TRBV5-6 and TRBJ2-7; 8 bases match TRBD1. CDR3 length: 16 amino acids. Per the germline V gene, CDR1 is SGHDT and CDR2 is YYEEEE. With 3 bases clipped from V and 0 bases from J, the junction kept 8 bases outside the gene matches.

V usage is TRBV7-9 and J usage is TRBJ1-1, with TRBD1 as a possible D gene (5 bases). The V gene lost 2 bases and the J gene lost 4 bases, with 11 bases spanning the gap. Germline assignment: CDR1 SEHNR and CDR2 FQNEAQ (reference sequence). The CDR3 length is 14 residues. The CDR3 spells CASSLQGVTTEAFF. The CDR3 DNA is TGTGCCAGCAGCTTACAAGGGGTTACCACTGAAGCTTTCTTT.

The chain carries TRBV14 and TRBJ2-3, with 9 nucleotides matching TRBD2. There are 16 residues in the CDR3. Per the germline V gene, CDR1 is SGHDN and CDR2 is FVKESK. Losses at the gene ends were 4 bases for V and 1 base for J; bases not matched to a gene: 6. This chain's CDR3 is CASSRQRGAGTDTQYF. In nucleotides, the CDR3 is TGTGCCAGCAGCCGGCAGCGGGGGGCCGGCACAGATACGCAGTATTTT.

V usage is TRBV24-1 and J usage is TRBJ2-3, with 7 bases identical to TRBD2. V gave up 6 bases and J gave up 3 bases; unmatched junction bases: 5. The V gene's germline CDR1 is KGHDR and CDR2 SFDVKD. The CDR3 runs 14 residues. CDR3 coding DNA: TGTGCCACCAGTCGGGGGGTGGGGACAGATACGCAGTATTTT. Translating gives CATSRGVGTDTQYF.

This clone has just one count. The chain employs TRBV7-2 and TRBJ1-2; D uncertain. Per germline, CDR1 SGHTA and CDR2 FQGNSA. CDR3 length: 15 amino acids. V lost 3 bases and J 1 base, leaving 12 bases between the germline ends. The CDR3 is CASSFSVGNNYGYTF. CDR3 nucleotides: TGTGCCAGCAGCTTTAGCGTAGGGAATAACTATGGCTACACCTTC.

The CDR3 region is CASSLDGSGINRYSQYF. CDR3 DNA: TGTGCCAGCAGCTTAGATGGTTCGGGGATCAACCGCTACTCGCAGTATTTT. This sequence joins TRBV7-9 and TRBJ2-3; D perhaps matches TRBD2 (5 bases). Trimming shortened V by 1 base and J by 10 bases, and 24 bases separated the two germline ends. The CDR3 consists of 17 residues. CDR1 is SEHNR and CDR2 is FQNEAQ in the germline V gene (reference sequence).

The chain recombines TRBV3-1 (or the pseudogene TRBV3-2) with TRBJ1-3; D ambiguous. Between the trimmed V and J ends, which lost 4 bases and 0 bases, there was a span of 7 bases. The CDR3 is 14 amino acids. The germline V gene has CDR1 LGHDT and CDR2 YNNKEL (reference sequence). The CDR3 nucleotides are TGTGCCAGCAGCCCAGGATACTCTGGAAACACCATATATTTT. This translates into CASSPGYSGNTIYF.